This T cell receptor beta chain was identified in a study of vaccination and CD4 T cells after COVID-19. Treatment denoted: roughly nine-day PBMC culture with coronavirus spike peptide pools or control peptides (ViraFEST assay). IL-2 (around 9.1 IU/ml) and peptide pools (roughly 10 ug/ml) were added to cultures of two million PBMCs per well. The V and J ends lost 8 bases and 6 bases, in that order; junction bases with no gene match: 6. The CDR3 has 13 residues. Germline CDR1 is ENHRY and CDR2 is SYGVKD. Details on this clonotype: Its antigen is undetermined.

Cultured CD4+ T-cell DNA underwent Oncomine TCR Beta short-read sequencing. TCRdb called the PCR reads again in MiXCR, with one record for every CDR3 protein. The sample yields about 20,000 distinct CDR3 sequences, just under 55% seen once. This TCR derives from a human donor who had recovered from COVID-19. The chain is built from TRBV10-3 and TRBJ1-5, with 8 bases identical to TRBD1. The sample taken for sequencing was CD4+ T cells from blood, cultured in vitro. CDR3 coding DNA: TGTGCCATCCAGGACAGGGACGGTCAGCCCCAGCATTTT. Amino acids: CAIQDRDGQPQHF.